One and the same sample provided the 12 T cell receptor beta chains below, sequenced in a study of shared clonotypes between healthy human individuals. Assay used: immunoSEQ multiplex PCR; TCRdb lists only in-frame clones, some missing. The data show roughly 2.6 million clones, approximately 94% seen once. Material for sequencing was naive CD4+ T cells sorted from blood. Subset: CD45RA+ positively selected. The receptors come from a man younger than 35 in good health.

The chain combines TRBV18 with TRBJ2-7, with TRBD2 matching over 14 bases. CDR1 is KGHSH, CDR2 LQKENI, per germline. Unmatched junction bases numbered 2, after V lost 0 bases and J lost 10 bases. CDR3 size: 14 residues. The CDR3 coding sequence is TGTGCCAGCTCACCACCGGGACTAGCGGGAGTACAGTACTTC. The encoded protein is CASSPPGLAGVQYF.

The chain carries TRBV29-1 and TRBJ1-3, with no clear D. The germline V and J ends were trimmed by 5 bases and 5 bases, with 19 bases remaining between them. This CDR3 comprises 15 residues. Germline loops: CDR1 SQVTM, CDR2 ANQGSEA. The CDR3 coding sequence is TGCAGCGTTTTGCCAGCCCAGAATAGGAGAAACACCATATATTTT. This translates into CSVLPAQNRRNTIYF.

V is TRBV5-1 and J is TRBJ2-4, with D possibly being TRBD1 (5 bases). Trimming took 4 bases from V and 8 from J, leaving 19 bases between them. The germline V gene encodes CDR1 SGHRS and CDR2 YFSETQ. The CDR3 consists of 15 residues. Here the CDR3 reads CASSLAKGVLDIQYF. The CDR3, as DNA: TGCGCCAGCAGCCTTGCGAAAGGGGTTTTGGACATTCAGTACTTC.

CDR3 DNA sequence: TGTGCCAGCAGCCCAGGACTAGCGCCAGCAAGGCAGTTCTTC. Encoded protein: CASSPGLAPARQFF. The chain recombines TRBV7-9 with TRBJ2-1; TRBD2 matches at 9 bases. From germline, CDR1 is SEHNR and CDR2 FQNEAQ (reference sequence). CDR3 length: 14 amino acids. The ends lost 5 bases at V and 12 bases at J; junction bases unmatched: 11.

The chain uses TRBV7-2 and TRBJ2-7; tentative D call: TRBD2 (6 bases). Trimming shortened V by 1 base and J by 0 bases, and 10 bases separated the two germline ends. The CDR3 runs 15 residues. CDR1 is SGHTA and CDR2 is FQGNSA in the germline V gene. The CDR3 sequence: CASSLVAVGSYEQYF. The CDR3 DNA reads as TGTGCCAGCAGCTTAGTAGCGGTGGGCTCCTACGAGCAGTACTTC.

This chain uses TRBV7-3 with TRBJ2-1; the D is unclear. Between the trimmed V and J ends, which lost 0 bases and 1 base, there was a span of 13 bases. This CDR3 has 17 residues. Germline CDR1 reads SGHTA; CDR2 reads FQGTGA. The CDR3 loop reads CASSLTGAGISYNEQFF. The CDR3, as DNA: TGTGCCAGCAGCTTAACTGGAGCTGGGATTTCCTACAATGAGCAGTTCTTC.

On this clone: The sample contains more than one DNA sequence encoding this CDR3. The chain employs TRBV10-3 and TRBJ1-1; D unresolved. V dropped 4 bases and J dropped 0 bases, with 9 bases sitting between them. The germline V gene has CDR1 ENHRY and CDR2 SYGVKD. The length of the CDR3 is 14 residues. CDR3 in amino acids: CAISGQNMNTEAFF. CDR3 coding DNA: TGTGCCATCAGTGGGCAGAACATGAACACTGAAGCTTTCTTT.

The CDR3 DNA sequence: TGTGCCAGCAGCCGGGGACCGTTCTTCTACGAGCAGTACTTC. This gives the protein CASSRGPFFYEQYF. The rearrangement links TRBV6-5 to TRBJ2-7, with D perhaps being TRBD1 or TRBD2 (5 bases each). This CDR3 is 14 amino acids long. Germline CDR1 reads MNHEY; CDR2 reads SVGAGI. The germline V and J ends were trimmed by 6 bases and 3 bases, with 15 bases remaining between them.

The rearrangement joins TRBV6-5 to TRBJ2-7; no firm D call. The V gene lost 4 bases and the J gene lost 0 bases, with 10 bases spanning the gap. Germline V gene data show CDR1 as MNHEY and CDR2 as SVGAGI. CDR3 length: 14 amino acids. The CDR3 bases are TGTGCCAGCAGTTGGTCCTACCACTCCTACGAGCAGTACTTC. This gives the protein CASSWSYHSYEQYF.

The chain links TRBV10-3 to TRBJ1-3; no reliable D call. Germline CDR1 and CDR2: ENHRY and SYGVKD. V was shortened by 3 bases and J by 0 bases, with 6 bases between the two germline ends. CDR3 size: 14 residues. The DNA of the CDR3 is TGTGCCATCAGTGAACAGCTCTCTGGAAACACCATATATTTT. It yields the protein CAISEQLSGNTIYF.

This rearrangement joins TRBV6-5 to TRBJ2-7; D possibly corresponds to TRBD1 (6 bases). The V end lost 0 bases, the J end lost 4 bases, and 13 bases lay between the germline ends. The CDR3 covers 15 residues. Germline-derived CDR1 and CDR2 are MNHEY and SVGAGI. CDR3 nucleotide sequence: TGTGCCAGCAGTTACTCGTTCAGGGGTTCGTACGAGCAGTACTTC. Amino acids: CASSYSFRGSYEQYF.

This chain connects TRBV6-4 to TRBJ2-2; perhaps TRBD2 as D (5 bases). The CDR3 is 16 residues long. Germline CDR1 is MRHNA and CDR2 is SNTAGT. V was clipped by 4 bases and J by 0 bases, with 12 bases between them. CDR3 in amino acids: CASSVSPGTNTGELFF. CDR3 DNA: TGTGCCAGCAGTGTATCGCCGGGGACGAACACCGGGGAGCTGTTTTTT.